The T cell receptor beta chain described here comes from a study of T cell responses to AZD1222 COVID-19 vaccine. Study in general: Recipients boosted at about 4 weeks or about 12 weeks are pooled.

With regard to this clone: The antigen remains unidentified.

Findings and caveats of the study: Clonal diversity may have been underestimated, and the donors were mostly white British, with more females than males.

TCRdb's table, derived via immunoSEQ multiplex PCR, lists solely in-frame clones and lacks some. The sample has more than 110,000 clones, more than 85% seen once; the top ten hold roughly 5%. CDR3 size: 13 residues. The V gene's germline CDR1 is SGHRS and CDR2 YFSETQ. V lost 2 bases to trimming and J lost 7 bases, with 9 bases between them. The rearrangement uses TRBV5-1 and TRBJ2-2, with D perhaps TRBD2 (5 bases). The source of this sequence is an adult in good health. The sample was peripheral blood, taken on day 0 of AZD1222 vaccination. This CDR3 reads CASSFGEGGELFF. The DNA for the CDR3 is TGCGCCAGCAGCTTCGGGGAAGGCGGGGAGCTGTTTTTT.